This section outlines one T cell receptor beta chain sequence together with its context. Its target is unknown. These data originate in a study of T cell responses to AZD1222 COVID-19 vaccine. The study's findings and limits: Sampling captured repertoires only after the peak T cell response.

The repertoire was sequenced with immunoSEQ multiplex PCR; TCRdb's copy has only in-frame clones and lacks some. The profile shows 95,000 to 100,000 clones, about 90% of them singletons. This sequence originates from an adult who received the AZD1222 COVID-19 vaccine. The sequencing used peripheral blood, collected 28 days after the second AZD1222 dose.

The CDR3 region has the DNA TGTGCCAGCAGTTACAGTCCCAACCTCTCCTACAATGAGCAGTTCTTC. Protein sequence: CASSYSPNLSYNEQFF. The J gene is TRBJ2-1, the V gene TRBV6-5; D gene ambiguous. CDR1 and CDR2 (germline): MNHEY, SVGAGI. The CDR3 runs to 16 residues. The ends were cut back, 2 bases at V and 0 bases at J, with 11 bases in the middle.